This record looks at one T cell receptor (beta chain) sequence and its context. At least ten counts were recorded for this clonotype. Its cognate antigen has yet to be identified. No much larger clone is present one base from it, and per-base qualities are unavailable. The cysteine opens and the phenylalanine closes a CDR3 of 15 amino acids. Only the CDR3 DNA is retained, 45 bases long and in frame from the first base. At the junction V is shortened by 3 bases and J by 4 bases, with 14 bases in between. This sample was taken from a study of regulatory T cells in long-lasting Graves disease (dated by TCRdb to the early 2020s). Notes on the research overall: In the newly diagnosed Graves' disease group, patients had been taking antithyroid drugs for less than 3 months. Peripheral blood TCR sequencing and RNA sequencing compared persistent Graves' disease patients with newly diagnosed Graves' disease patients. The study was conducted in China and was registered as a clinical trial. A total of roughly 33 samples underwent TCR sequencing: some 13 from persistent and roughly 20 from newly diagnosed Graves' disease patients.

The time point label of this sample denotes: newly diagnosed GD, antithyroid drugs for less than 3 months. For both TCR sequencing and RNA sequencing, RNA was extracted from PBMCs in TRIzol. The diagnosis of Graves' disease followed American Thyroid Association guidelines. Patients were recruited from an endocrinology department in Xi'an, China. From each patient, 7.5 to 10 milliliters of peripheral blood was collected into an EDTA anticoagulant tube. Ficoll Paque Plus density gradient separation was used to isolate PBMCs, and no further T cell sorting was done. RNA quality was checked with an Agilent 2100 Bioanalyzer and agarose gel, and concentration with a NanoDrop 2000. The protocol used for the library was multiplex PCR. The instrument given in TCRdb is Illumina HiSeq 4000. TCR beta libraries were built with iRepertoire HTBI primers and Arm-PCR amplification of CDR3 regions. PCR products were gel purified before sequencing. As for the authors' bioinformatics: Across samples, around 58 TRBV and 13 to 15 TRBJ segments were identified and used for gene usage analysis of CDR3 amino acid clonotypes. COPE and FqMerger were used to merge the filtered high-quality paired reads into contigs. BLAST was used to align contigs to the IMGT TRBV, TRBD and TRBJ reference genes, and CDR3 was defined following IMGT. Any clonotype with a frequency above 0.1% was counted as a highly expanded clone. Shannon entropy served as the measure of repertoire diversity, while the Gini coefficient captured V-J evenness. Clonotypes shared by more than one individual were considered public. TCRdb reworked the public reads: Q25 trimming with fastp, MiXCR clone assembly, productive beta chains retained. Rows merge per CDR3 protein into single entries with the most common DNA and genes. These V and J calls originate from TCRdb's pipeline instead of the authors' own analysis. The sample table contains a few hundred thousand distinct CDR3 sequences; only one count was recorded for roughly 18% of them. Jointly, the top ten make up around 20% of the sample.

Paper-wide results and their limitations: Lower TCR Shannon entropy and fewer highly expanded clones were observed in persistent Graves' disease patients than in newly diagnosed patients, which suggested clonal expansion. The study examined only peripheral blood because the primary lesion, thyroid tissue, could not be accessed. TRBV28, TRBJ1-2 and TRBJ2-5 were preferentially used in persistent disease, while TRBV20-1 and TRBJ2-1 were favored in newly diagnosed disease. The authors acknowledged the small sample size as a limitation that may reduce accuracy. Sequencing and analysis were restricted to the TCR beta chain. Patients with persistent disease shared more public clonotypes (around 3,000) than newly diagnosed patients did (around 1,000).

This material consisted of peripheral blood mononuclear cells (PBMCs), taken at new diagnosis, from a patient treated with antithyroid drugs. The chain is assembled from TRBV12-3 or TRBV12-4 and TRBJ2-3, with the identity of the D gene unclear. This clonotype originated in a female donor with Graves disease. The CDR3 here reads CASSLRLLTADTQYF. DNA sequence: TGTGCCAGCAGTTTGAGATTACTAACCGCAGATACGCAGTATTTT.